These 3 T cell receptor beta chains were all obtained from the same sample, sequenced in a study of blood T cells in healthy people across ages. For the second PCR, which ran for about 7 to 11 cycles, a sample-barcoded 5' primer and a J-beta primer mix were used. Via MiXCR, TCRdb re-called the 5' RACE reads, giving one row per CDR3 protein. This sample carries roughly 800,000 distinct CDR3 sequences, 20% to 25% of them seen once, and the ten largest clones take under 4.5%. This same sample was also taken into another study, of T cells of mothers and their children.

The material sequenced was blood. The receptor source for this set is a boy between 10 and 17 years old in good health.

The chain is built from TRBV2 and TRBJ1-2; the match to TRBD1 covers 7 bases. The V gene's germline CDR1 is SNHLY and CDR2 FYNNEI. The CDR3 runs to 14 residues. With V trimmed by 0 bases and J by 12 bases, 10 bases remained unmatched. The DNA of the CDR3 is TGTGCCAGCAGTGAAGCGCGCCAGGGGGTGGGCCACACCTTC. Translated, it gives CASSEARQGVGHTF.

This CDR3 reads CASSQAGYSYEQYF. The CDR3 region has the DNA TGTGCCAGCAGCCAAGCCGGATACTCCTACGAGCAGTACTTC. The V gene is TRBV4-2, the J gene TRBJ2-5; D remains unclear. TRBJ2-7 matches the DNA end more closely, so the J call is doubtful. Germline CDR1 reads LGHNA; CDR2 reads YNFKEQ. The CDR3 contains 14 residues.

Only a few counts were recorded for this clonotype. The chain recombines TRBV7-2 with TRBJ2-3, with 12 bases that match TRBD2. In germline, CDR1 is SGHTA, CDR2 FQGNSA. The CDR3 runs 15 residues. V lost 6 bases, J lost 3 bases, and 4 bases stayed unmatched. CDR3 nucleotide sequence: TGTGCCAGCAGGCCGACTAGCGGGAGAACAGATACGCAGTATTTT. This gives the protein CASRPTSGRTDTQYF.